This T cell receptor (beta chain) was obtained from a study of OX40 agonist ivuxolimab in advanced cancers. Study background: Patients enrolled in dose escalation were diagnosed with hepatocellular carcinoma, melanoma, renal cell or head and neck cancer.

Whole-study results and caveats: Expansion of clones was among the lowest in partial responders at 0.1-3.0 mg/kg. Within 6 weeks, CD4+ and CD8+ blood T cells expanded clonally at 0.1 to 3.0 mg/kg.

To note about this clone: The antigen is unknown.

Researchers took blood at baseline, on cycle 4 day 1, and on cycle 7 day 1. Sequencing was performed with immunoSEQ multiplex PCR; in TCRdb, only in-frame clones are kept and a portion is missing. This table holds some 50,000 clones, about 86% found once. Germline V gives CDR1 LNHDA, CDR2 SQIVND (reference sequence). The CDR3 loop spans 17 amino acids. This sequence joins TRBV19 and TRBJ2-5; 7 bases align to TRBD1. The J call may be in error: the DNA end matches TRBJ2-7 better. This TCR was sampled from an adult with an advanced solid tumor such as melanoma, head and neck, liver or kidney cancer. The sequencing used CD4+ or CD8+ T cells sorted from blood, collected in a trial of the OX40 agonist ivuxolimab. The CDR3 loop is CASTERLGQDDSYEQYF. The DNA of the CDR3 is TGTGCCAGTACCGAACGCCTTGGACAGGATGACTCCTACGAGCAGTACTTC.